These 19 T cell receptor beta chains came from one sample sequenced in a study of T cells and copy number aberrations in small-cell lung cancer. Some clones are missing from TCRdb's copy, which holds only in-frame ones; the method was immunoSEQ multiplex PCR. The sample carries some 6,300 clones, 76% recorded once. Sequenced input: tumor tissue. All receptors come from a man between 50 and 59 years old with small cell lung cancer.

V is TRBV7-6 and J is TRBJ1-1; no definite D call. V lost 1 base to trimming and J lost 6 bases, with 15 bases between them. The V gene's germline CDR1 is SGHVS and CDR2 FNYEAQ. The CDR3 has 15 residues. The chain's CDR3 is CASSLERAPSAEAFF. DNA of the CDR3: TGTGCCAGCAGCTTAGAGCGGGCGCCTAGCGCTGAAGCTTTCTTT. The whole variable domain, filled in from reference TRBV7-6 and TRBJ1-1, reads GAGVSQSPRYKVTKRGQDVALRCDPISGHVSLYWYRQALGQGPEFLTYFNYEAQQDKSGLPNDRFSAERPEGSISTLTIQRTEQRDSAMYRCASSLERAPSAEAFFGQGTRLTVV.

J is TRBJ2-3 and V is TRBV29-1; D is undetermined. Trimming removed 6 bases at V and 2 bases at J, with 6 bases between. Germline lookup yields CDR1 SQVTM and CDR2 ANQGSEA. CDR3 size: 11 residues. The CDR3 region is CSVAITDTQYF. The CDR3, as DNA: TGCAGCGTCGCGATCACAGATACGCAGTATTTT.

This clone was seen a single time. The chain carries TRBV14 and TRBJ2-3; D is possibly TRBD1 (5 bases). Germline V gives CDR1 SGHDN, CDR2 FVKESK. The CDR3 spans 16 residues. V lost 4 bases and J lost 0, with 14 bases in between. CDR3 bases: TGTGCCAGCAGCCTAAGCAGGGATCAGAGCACAGATACGCAGTATTTT. As protein: CASSLSRDQSTDTQYF.

The chain joins TRBV11-2 to TRBJ2-5, with D possibly TRBD1 on 5 matching bases. Germline V gives CDR1 SGHAT, CDR2 FQNNGV. Trimming pared 5 bases from V and 5 bases from J, leaving 9 bases between. This CDR3 comprises 12 residues. In DNA form, the CDR3 reads TGTGCCAGCAGCCCTGGGGCGGAGACCCAGTACTTC. Amino acid sequence: CASSPGAETQYF.

The gene calls are TRBV5-1 and TRBJ2-1, with TRBD1 matching 8 bases. Germline CDR1 SGHRS, CDR2 YFSETQ. After removal of 3 bases from V and 5 bases from J, the junction contained 4 bases not matched to a gene. The CDR3 spans 14 residues. CDR3 loop: CASSYQDRDNEQFF. CDR3 nucleotides: TGCGCCAGCAGCTACCAGGACAGGGACAATGAGCAGTTCTTC.

The gene calls are TRBV27 and TRBJ1-5; 8 nucleotides line up with TRBD1. Unmatched junction bases numbered 7, after V lost 3 bases and J lost 6 bases. This CDR3 region has 15 residues. Germline CDR1 MNHEY, CDR2 SMNVEV (reference sequence). CDR3 region: CASSLDRDPGQPQHF. For the CDR3, the DNA is TGTGCCAGCAGTTTGGACAGGGATCCTGGTCAGCCCCAGCATTTT.

In its sample, this clone was seen a few times. The rearrangement uses TRBV6-5 and TRBJ2-4; D perhaps matches TRBD2 (5 bases). The V gene's germline CDR1 is MNHEY and CDR2 SVGAGI. The CDR3 consists of 16 residues. V lost 0 bases, J lost 6 bases, and 15 bases lay in between. The CDR3 reads CASSYSRADGRNIQYF. The CDR3 DNA sequence: TGTGCCAGCAGTTACTCGAGGGCTGACGGAAGAAACATTCAGTACTTC.

This CDR3 reads CASSLGHGNADTQYF. CDR3 DNA: TGTGCCAGCAGTTTGGGGCACGGGAACGCAGATACGCAGTATTTT. The chain is built from TRBV6-5 and TRBJ2-3, with D perhaps assigned TRBD1 or TRBD2 (5 bases each). CDR3 size: 15 residues. Trimming left V 4 bases short and J 4 bases short, with 15 bases between. Germline V CDR1 and CDR2: MNHEY, SVGAGI.

In the case of this clone: A much larger clone differs by one base, so this may be a read error. Other DNA sequences from this sample encode an identical CDR3 as well. This sequence joins TRBV5-4 and TRBJ2-1; D is unresolved. The CDR3 totals 12 residues. The V gene's germline CDR1 is SGHNT and CDR2 YYREEE (reference sequence). The CDR3 is CASSFNWNEQFF. In nucleotides, the CDR3 is TGTGCCAGCAGCTTCAACTGGAATGAGCAATTCTTC.

For this clone: The junction does not match germline at one end; this may be a read error. The chain uses TRBV5-1 and TRBJ2-2, with 10 bases identical to TRBD1. The germline V gene has CDR1 SGHRS and CDR2 YFSETQ. The CDR3 is 16 amino acids. CDR3 region: CASSLGDRGEHRGAVF. For the CDR3, the DNA is TGCGCCAGCAGCTTGGGGGACAGGGGAGAACACCGGGGAGCTGTTTTT.

CDR3 DNA: TGTGCCAGCAGGGATAACAGGGAGGCTCAGCCCCAGCATTTT. This sequence encodes CASRDNREAQPQHF. The chain links TRBV28 to TRBJ1-5, with a tentative D call TRBD1 (6 bases). The germline V gene has CDR1 MDHEN and CDR2 SYDVKM. V dropped 6 bases and J dropped 6 bases, with 15 bases sitting between them. The CDR3 runs to 14 residues.

The chain is built from TRBV20-1 and TRBJ2-1; D is uncertain. The CDR3 is made up of 10 amino acids. The V end was cut by 7 bases, the J end by 5 bases, with 6 bases between. Germline CDR1 is DFQATT and CDR2 is SNEGSKA (reference sequence). CDR3 bases: TGCAGTGTTAAAGACAATGAGCAGTTCTTC. It codes for CSVKDNEQFF.

The chain combines TRBV21-1 with TRBJ1-2; the table assigns TRBD1, which was not confirmed against the DNA. TRBV21-1 is given as a pseudogene. There are 15 residues in the CDR3. The CDR3 nucleotides read TGTGCCAGCAGCAAAGTTTCGTACAGCCCATATGGCTACACCTTC. It codes for CASSKVSYSPYGYTF.

The chain combines TRBV11-2 with TRBJ2-2, with D possibly matching TRBD1 (6 bases). The germline gives CDR1 SGHAT, CDR2 FQNNGV. CDR3 length equals 11 residues. Deletions cut 11 bases from V and 9 bases from J, with 13 bases between. The CDR3, as DNA: TGTGCCGGTCAGGGGATCTGGGAGCTGTTTTTT. It encodes CAGQGIWELFF.

The chain uses TRBV5-1 and TRBJ1-2; weak D call: TRBD1 (5 bases). Per the germline V gene, CDR1 is SGHRS and CDR2 is YFSETQ. The CDR3 loop spans 15 amino acids. Trimming stripped 0 bases from V and 2 bases from J, with 11 bases between. CDR3 nucleotide sequence: TGCGCCAGCAGCTTGGCGGGGGGTGCGAACTATGGCTACACCTTC. Amino acids: CASSLAGGANYGYTF.

This clone was seen only a few times. The chain joins TRBV29-1 to TRBJ2-1; 10 bases match TRBD2. The CDR3 is made up of 16 amino acids. Germline V gene sequence: CDR1 SQVTM, CDR2 ANQGSEA. The J segment lost 0 bases and the V segment lost 4 bases, leaving 6 bases of the junction unmatched. In DNA form, the CDR3 reads TGCAGCGTTGGCAATCGACTAGCGGGCTCCTACAATGAGCAGTTCTTC. It is translated as CSVGNRLAGSYNEQFF.

The table lists this clone with a count of one. The chain recombines TRBV6-1 with TRBJ1-4; 8 bases are a match to TRBD1. The V gene's germline CDR1 is MNHNS and CDR2 SASEGT. V dropped 6 bases and J dropped 8; count of bases not matched to a gene: 11. This CDR3 has 15 residues. The CDR3 spells CASRARTGLKEKLFF. CDR3 nucleotide sequence: TGTGCCAGCAGGGCCCGGACAGGGTTAAAAGAAAAACTGTTTTTT.

CDR3 sequence (DNA): TGTGCCAGCAGTGCGGACAGCGGCGAGGGGACCCAGTACTTC. This gives the protein CASSADSGEGTQYF. The chain links TRBV28 to TRBJ2-5, with a weak D call TRBD1 (6 bases). V lost 5 bases to trimming and J lost 7 bases, with 17 bases between them. The CDR3 spans 14 residues. CDR1 is MDHEN and CDR2 is SYDVKM in the germline V gene. The whole variable domain, filled in from reference TRBV28 and TRBJ2-5, reads DVKVTQSSRYLVKRTGEKVFLECVQDMDHENMFWYRQDPGLGLRLIYFSYDVKMKEKGDIPEGYSVSREKKERFSLILESASTNQTSMYLCASSADSGEGTQYFGPGTRLLVL.

The table lists this clone with a count of one. V is TRBV6-6 and J is TRBJ2-1; TRBD1 agrees at 8 bases. The CDR3 sequence is 16 residues long. Germline lookup yields CDR1 MNHNY and CDR2 SVGAGI (reference sequence). Trimming took 3 bases from V and 5 from J; bases not matched to a gene: 9. The CDR3 here is CASSYASGTGHNEQFF. The CDR3 nucleotides are TGTGCCAGCAGTTATGCTTCCGGGACAGGCCACAATGAGCAGTTCTTC.